This T cell receptor (beta chain) was identified in a study of blood T cell repertoires in COVID-19. In this sample, this clone turned up a few times. Trimming removed 0 bases at V and 2 bases at J, with 11 bases between. Germline values: CDR1 SGDLS, CDR2 YYNGEE. The CDR3 is 15 residues long. Sequencing was performed with immunoSEQ multiplex PCR; in TCRdb, only in-frame clones are kept and a portion is missing. The table records hundreds of thousands of clones, just under 85% of them present only once. The sample consisted of peripheral blood. The V call is TRBV9, the J call TRBJ1-2; a possible D gene is TRBD1 (6 bases). This TCR was sampled from a woman of 80 years or more with acute or convalescent COVID-19. CDR3: CASSVGPGTNYGYTF. The CDR3 DNA sequence: TGTGCCAGCAGCGTAGGGCCCGGGACAAACTATGGCTACACCTTC.